This T cell receptor (beta chain) stems from a study of blood T cell repertoires in COVID-19. Method: immunoSEQ multiplex PCR; TCRdb's copy keeps in-frame clones and lacks some. The sample yields over 85,000 clones, over 75% seen once. The CDR3 length is 14 residues. From germline, CDR1 is SEHNR and CDR2 FQNEAQ (reference sequence). The V and J ends lost 4 bases and 1 base respectively, with 8 bases between them. The origin of this receptor is a man between 60 and 75 years old with acute or convalescent COVID-19. V gene TRBV7-9 combines with J gene TRBJ2-1; D gene ambiguous. The specimen sequenced was peripheral blood. CDR3 loop: CASSYSFSYNEQFF. The DNA for the CDR3 is TGTGCCAGCAGCTACAGCTTTTCCTACAATGAGCAGTTCTTC. The full variable domain, with the rest looked up from reference TRBV7-9 and TRBJ2-1, is DTGVSQNPRHKITKRGQNVTFRCDPISEHNRLYWYRQTLGQGPEFLTYFQNEAQLEKSRLLSDRFSAERPKGSFSTLEIQRTEQGDSAMYLCASSYSFSYNEQFFGPGTRLTVL.